This is a list of T cell receptor beta chains from one sample in a study of beta chain features in type 1 diabetes. Assay: immunoSEQ multiplex PCR; the TCRdb copy retains only in-frame clones and omits some. The repertoire holds around 240,000 clones, over 65% seen once, with approximately 0.05% in the top ten. Sequencing was performed on naive CD4+ T cells from blood. All receptors come from a man aged 25 to 40 in good health. Both conserved end residues are trimmed from each CDR3.

TRBV18	TRBJ2-7	ASSPPGRGTYEQY
TRBV29-1	TRBJ2-7	SVDRTGTYEQY
TRBV2	TRBJ2-1	ASSLAVRREQF
TRBV30	TRBJ2-7	AWTRGHSSYEQY
TRBV30	TRBJ2-1	AWSVQKNEQF
TRBV28	TRBJ2-2	ASSKEGSTGELF
TRBV4-3	TRBJ2-1	ASSQVEKPNEQF
TRBV7-9	TRBJ2-7	ASSATGGGYEQY
TRBV6-5	TRBJ2-5	ASSRSANQETQY
TRBV7-2	TRBJ2-7	ASSPDRGRGEQY
TRBV7-9	TRBJ2-7	ASSLNRAFTYEQY
TRBV15	TRBJ2-1	ATSIRLAFEQF
TRBV30	TRBJ2-3	AWSGDLTDTQY
TRBV2	TRBJ1-1	ASSVHPNTEAF
TRBV9	TRBJ2-3	ASSPQGGTNTDTQY
TRBV6-5	TRBJ2-5	ASSYHGLAGDQY
TRBV7-2	TRBJ2-5	ASSFLGETQY
TRBV2	TRBJ1-6	ASSDGPRRSPLH
TRBV6-5	TRBJ2-5	ASSFGRQETQY
TRBV29-1	TRBJ1-2	SVRGDRGNYGYT
TRBV25-1	TRBJ2-3	ASGRLESTDTQY
TRBV29-1	TRBJ1-2	SVTGAFGGYT